The sequence of this T cell receptor beta chain was determined in a study of T cells in Graves' hyperthyroidism and ophthalmopathy. This clonotype has a handful of counts. The antigen is undetermined. Thyroid ultrasound and orbital computed tomography, with clinical symptoms and serum thyroxine and TRAb, informed diagnoses. V was trimmed by 1 base and J by 0 bases, leaving 15 bases between them. Germline lookup yields CDR1 DFQATT and CDR2 SNEGSKA (reference sequence). This CDR3 has 16 residues. Study findings and constraints: Ophthalmopathy cases were set apart from stable hyperthyroidism by a 13 V-J model. In blood, most of the thyroid clonotypes expanded above 0.001 were also present.

The CDR3 regions of TCR beta were amplified from RNA transcripts. Researchers ran a first-round RT-PCR on the TCR CDR3 using the HTBI primer set. TCRdb reprocessed the multiplex PCR reads via MiXCR and lists one record per CDR3 protein. Found here are 600,000 to 650,000 distinct CDR3 sequences, around 15% of them singletons; the top ten hold 3.8%. The chain recombines TRBV20-1 with TRBJ2-5; perhaps TRBD2 as D (7 bases). Sequencing used blood. This TCR derives from a woman younger than 45 with Graves' hyperthyroidism. The CDR3 sequence: CSARGFSGTNQETQYF. CDR3 DNA: TGCAGTGCTAGAGGTTTCAGCGGGACAAACCAAGAGACCCAGTACTTC.